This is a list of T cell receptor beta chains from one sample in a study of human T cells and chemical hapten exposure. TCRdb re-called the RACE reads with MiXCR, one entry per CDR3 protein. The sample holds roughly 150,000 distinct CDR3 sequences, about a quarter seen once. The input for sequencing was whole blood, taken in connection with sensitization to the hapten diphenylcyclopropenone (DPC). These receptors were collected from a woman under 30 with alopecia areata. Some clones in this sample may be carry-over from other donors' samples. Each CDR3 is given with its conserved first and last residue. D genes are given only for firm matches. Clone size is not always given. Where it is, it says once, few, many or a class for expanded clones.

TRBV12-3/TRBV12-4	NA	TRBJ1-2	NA	TGTGCCAGCAGTTTAGACGCAGGGATCGTTCATGGCTACACCTTC	CASSLDAGIVHGYTF
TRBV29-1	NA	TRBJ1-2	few	TGCAGCGTTGTAGCTTCAGGCCCTTTCAACTATGGCTACACCTTC	CSVVASGPFNYGYTF
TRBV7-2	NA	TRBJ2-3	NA	TGTGCCAGCAGCCGAACCTCAGATACGCAGTATTTT	CASSRTSDTQYF
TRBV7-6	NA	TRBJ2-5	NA	TGTGCCAGCAGCCCCAGCCGGGGACTGGCAAAAGAGACCCAGTACTTC	CASSPSRGLAKETQYF
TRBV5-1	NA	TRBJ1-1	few	TGCGCCAGCAGCCCCTCCGGCGGGGTGAACACTGAAGCTTTCTTT	CASSPSGGVNTEAFF
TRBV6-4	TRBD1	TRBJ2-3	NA	TGTGCCAGCAGCGAGGGGGCCGGCACAGATACGCAGTATTTT	CASSEGAGTDTQYF
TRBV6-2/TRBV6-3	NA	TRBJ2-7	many	TGTGCCAGCAGTTACGCGGAGGTTAATCGGTACGAGCAGTACTTC	CASSYAEVNRYEQYF
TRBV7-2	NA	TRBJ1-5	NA	TGTGCCAGCAGCTTAGGGATGATCGGGGGAGCAGATCAGCCCCAGCATTTT	CASSLGMIGGADQPQHF
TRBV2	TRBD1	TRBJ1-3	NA	TGTGCCAGCAGGGACAGGGGAAGCTCTGGAAACACCATATATTTT	CASRDRGSSGNTIYF
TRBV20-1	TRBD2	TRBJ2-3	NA	TGCAGTGCTAGAGCTGGACTAGCGGGGAGCACAGATACGCAGTATTTT	CSARAGLAGSTDTQYF
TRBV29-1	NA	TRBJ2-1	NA	TGCAGCGTTGGGGGTGGGGTTTTGTCCTACAATGAGCAGTTCTTC	CSVGGGVLSYNEQFF
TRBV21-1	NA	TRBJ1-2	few	TGTGCCAGCAGCTACGCGAACTATGGCTACACCTTC	CASSYANYGYTF
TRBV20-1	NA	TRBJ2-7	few	TGCAGTGCCGTGCAGCGGGTTTACGAGCAGTACTTC	CSAVQRVYEQYF
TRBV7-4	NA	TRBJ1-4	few	TGTGCCAGCAGCTCGGCGAGGAGGTCTAGTGAAAAACTGTTTTTT	CASSSARRSSEKLFF
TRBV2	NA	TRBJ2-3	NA	TGTGCCAGCAGTCCTACAGGGATCCCTAGCACAGATACGCAGTATTTT	CASSPTGIPSTDTQYF
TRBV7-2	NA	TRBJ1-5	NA	TGTGCCAGCAGCTTAACTTGGAACAATCAGCCCCAGCATTTT	CASSLTWNNQPQHF
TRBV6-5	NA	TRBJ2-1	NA	TGTGCCAGCCGAAGGACACTCTACAATGAGCAGTTCTTC	CASRRTLYNEQFF
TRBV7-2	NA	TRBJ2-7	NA	TGTGCCAGCAGCTTTGAAGCCTTAACCCCCACCGAGCAGTACTTC	CASSFEALTPTEQYF
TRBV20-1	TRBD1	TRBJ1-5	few	TGCAGTGCTAGAGACCTGGACAGGGAAAATAATCAGCCCCAGCATTTT	CSARDLDRENNQPQHF
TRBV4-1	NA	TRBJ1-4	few	TGCGCCAGCAGCCAAGAAGCACAGGGAAGAGAAAAACTGTTTTTT	CASSQEAQGREKLFF
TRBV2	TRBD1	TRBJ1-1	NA	TGTGCCAGTAGCAGACAGGGTCACACTGAAGCTTTCTTT	CASSRQGHTEAFF
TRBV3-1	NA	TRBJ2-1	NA	TGTGCCAGCAGCCAGGTTGACTCGACGCAGTTCTTC	CASSQVDSTQFF
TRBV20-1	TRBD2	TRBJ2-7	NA	TGCAGTGCTTTAGAAGCGGGAGGGCCGGAGCAGTACTTC	CSALEAGGPEQYF
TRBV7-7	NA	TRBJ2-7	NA	TGTGTCAGCAGCCCCAGTGGGCTAGCGAGCGAGCAGTACTTC	CVSSPSGLASEQYF
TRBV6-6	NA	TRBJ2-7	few	TGTGCCAGCAGTTACTCTGGGGACTACGAGCAGTACTTC	CASSYSGDYEQYF
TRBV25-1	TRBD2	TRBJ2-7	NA	TGTGCCAGCAGCCTAGCGGTACAGCAGTACTTC	CASSLAVQQYF
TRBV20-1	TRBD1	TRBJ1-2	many	TGCAGTGCTAGAGATATTAGGACAGGGGTTGGCTACACCTTC	CSARDIRTGVGYTF
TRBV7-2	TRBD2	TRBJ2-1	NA	TGTGCCAGCAGCTTAGATGGGCGGGGGGCGGAGGATGAGCAGTTCTTC	CASSLDGRGAEDEQFF
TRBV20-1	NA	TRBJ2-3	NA	TGCAGTGCTACTGACTTGGTTACGCAGTATTTT	CSATDLVTQYF
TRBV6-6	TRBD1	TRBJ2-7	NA	TGTGCCAGCAGTTACTCGAATGCAGGGGGTTTTCCTAACGAGCAGTACTTC	CASSYSNAGGFPNEQYF
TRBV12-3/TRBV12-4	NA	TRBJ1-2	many	TGTGCCAGCAGTCGACAGCGCTATGGCTACACCTTC	CASSRQRYGYTF
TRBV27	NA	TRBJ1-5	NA	TGTGCCAGCAGTTTATCGTGGGGACCAATGCCCCAGCATTTT	CASSLSWGPMPQHF
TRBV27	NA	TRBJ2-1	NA	TGTGCCAGCAGCATTAGCGCCAGCTCCTACAATGAGCAGTTCTTC	CASSISASSYNEQFF
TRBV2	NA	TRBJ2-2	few	TGTGCCAGCAGAGCACTCTCCACCGGGGAGCTGTTTTTT	CASRALSTGELFF